These T cell receptor beta chains were read from a single sample in a study of T-cell reconstitution after alpha-beta-depleted transplantation in children. TCRdb re-called the PCR reads with MiXCR, one entry per CDR3 protein. The data show about 250,000 distinct CDR3 sequences, 20% to 30% seen once. Specimen: PBMCs, mostly from graft donor cells, collected 360 days after TCRalphabeta/CD19-depleted stem cell transplant. These receptor sequences come from a female patient aged 2-10 years who had a stem cell transplant for congenital amegakaryocytic thrombocytopenia, so the T cells may come from the graft donor. CDR3s include the opening cysteine and the closing phenylalanine or tryptophan. D genes are given only for firm matches. Clone size is given for some rows only: seen once, a few or many times, or a class if the clone is expanded.

J,D,V,size,DNA,CDR3
TRBJ1-1,NA,TRBV20-1,NA,TGCAGTGCCAAGAACCCCAGGGACCTCAACGCTTTCTTT,CSAKNPRDLNAFF
TRBJ2-7,NA,TRBV5-1,few,TGCGCCAGCAGCTTGCAAGGGGGGCGCCTGACCTACGAGCAGTACTTC,CASSLQGGRLTYEQYF
TRBJ1-1,NA,TRBV20-1,once,TGCAGTGCCAAACTTGCCGCGCGTACTGAAGCTTTCTTT,CSAKLAARTEAFF
TRBJ2-7,TRBD1,TRBV10-3,NA,TGTGCCATCAGAGCTTGGGACAGGGGGCTCGAAGAGCAGTACTTC,CAIRAWDRGLEEQYF
TRBJ2-5,NA,TRBV7-9,many,TGTGCCAGCAGCTTATTGTCCCAAGAGACCCAGTACTTC,CASSLLSQETQYF
TRBJ2-7,TRBD2,TRBV19,NA,TGTTCATCTAGCGGAAGCTCCTACGAGCAGTACTTC,CSSSGSSYEQYF
TRBJ2-2,NA,TRBV5-1,NA,TGCGCCAGCAGCCCGCCCCGGCCCGGGGAGCTGTTTTTT,CASSPPRPGELFF
TRBJ1-5,NA,TRBV20-1,few,TGCAGTGCTTCCCGGGACGTTAGCAATCAGCCCCAGCATTTT,CSASRDVSNQPQHF
TRBJ2-1,NA,TRBV12-3/TRBV12-4,few,TGTGCCAGCGCGGCTGCCCCGGGCGGGTACAATGAGCAGTTCTTC,CASAAAPGGYNEQFF
TRBJ2-1,NA,TRBV4-1,NA,TGCGCCAGCAGCCAAGTTTCCGCGTCCCTCCGCAATGAGCAGTTCTTC,CASSQVSASLRNEQFF
TRBJ2-1,TRBD2,TRBV18,NA,TGTGCCAGCTCACCACCGCTTCTAGCGGGGGGAATCAATGAGCAGTTCTTC,CASSPPLLAGGINEQFF
TRBJ1-5,NA,TRBV4-1,few,TGCGCCAGCAGCCGTGACACGGGGTTTTCTAGCAATCAGCCCCAGCATTTT,CASSRDTGFSSNQPQHF